Detailed here is one T cell receptor (beta chain). As originally analysed: Counts of nucleated cells, estimated from reference gene primer amplification, were obtained. Profiling relied on immunoSEQ multiplex PCR, and the TCRdb table lists in-frame clones only, not all of them. The V and J calls and clone size were taken over from that table, and D and trimming were inferred from the DNA. The sample includes a few hundred thousand clones, roughly nine tenths of them seen just once. Seattle's cohort entered during active infection and was followed longitudinally. The data originate from a study of blood T cell repertoires in COVID-19. The wider study: COVID-19 samples collected from the United States, Italy and Spain covered acute and convalescent phases. PBMCs, B-cell-depleted T cells, or T cells provided the cDNA or gDNA that made up the material.

This CDR3 comprises 16 residues. V lost 0 bases, J lost 2 bases, and 15 bases lay in between. Germline assignment: CDR1 SGHNT and CDR2 YYREEE (reference sequence). This receptor was taken from a young woman with COVID-19, enrolled during active disease. V usage is TRBV5-4 and J usage is TRBJ2-7; TRBD2 might be the D (6 bases). The sample consisted of peripheral blood. The CDR3 loop reads CASSLDGGRGTYEQYV. The CDR3 DNA follows: TGTGCCAGCAGCTTGGACGGGGGTCGAGGGACCTACGAGCAGTACGTC.